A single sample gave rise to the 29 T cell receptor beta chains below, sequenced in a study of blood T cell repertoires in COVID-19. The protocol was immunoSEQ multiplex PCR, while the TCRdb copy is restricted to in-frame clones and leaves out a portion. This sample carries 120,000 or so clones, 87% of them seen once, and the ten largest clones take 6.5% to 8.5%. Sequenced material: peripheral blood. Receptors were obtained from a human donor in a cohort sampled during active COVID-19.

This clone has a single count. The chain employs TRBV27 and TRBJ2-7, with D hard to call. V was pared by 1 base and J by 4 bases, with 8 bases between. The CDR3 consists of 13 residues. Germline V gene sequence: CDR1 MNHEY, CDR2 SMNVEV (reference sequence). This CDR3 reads CASSLFWAYEQYF. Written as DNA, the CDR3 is TGTGCCAGCAGTTTATTTTGGGCTTACGAGCAGTACTTC.

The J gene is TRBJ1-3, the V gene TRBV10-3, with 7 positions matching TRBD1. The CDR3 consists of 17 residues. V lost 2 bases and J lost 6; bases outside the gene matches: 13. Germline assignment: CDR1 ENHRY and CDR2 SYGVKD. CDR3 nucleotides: TGTGCCATCAGTGAGGTGTCCGTGGGACAGCCTTCAAACACCATATATTTT. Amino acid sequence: CAISEVSVGQPSNTIYF.

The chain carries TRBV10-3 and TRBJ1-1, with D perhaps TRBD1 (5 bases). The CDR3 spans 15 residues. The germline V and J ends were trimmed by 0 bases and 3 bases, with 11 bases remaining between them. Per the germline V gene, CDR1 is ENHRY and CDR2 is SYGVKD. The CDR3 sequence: CAISESMGLDTEAFF. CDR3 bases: TGTGCCATCAGTGAGTCAATGGGGCTGGACACTGAAGCTTTCTTT.

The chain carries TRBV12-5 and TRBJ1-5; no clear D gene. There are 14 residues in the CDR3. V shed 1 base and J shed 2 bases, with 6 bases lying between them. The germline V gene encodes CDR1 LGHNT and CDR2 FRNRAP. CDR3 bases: TGTGCTAGTGGTTTGGGTTCTGGCAATCAGCCCCAGCATTTT. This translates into CASGLGSGNQPQHF.

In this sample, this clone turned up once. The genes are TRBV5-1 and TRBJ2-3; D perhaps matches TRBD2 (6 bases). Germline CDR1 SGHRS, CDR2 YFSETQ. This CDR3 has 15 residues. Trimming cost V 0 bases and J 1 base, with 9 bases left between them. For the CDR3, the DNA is TGCGCCAGCAGCTTGGCTTCGGGGGGCACAGATACGCAGTATTTT. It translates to CASSLASGGTDTQYF.

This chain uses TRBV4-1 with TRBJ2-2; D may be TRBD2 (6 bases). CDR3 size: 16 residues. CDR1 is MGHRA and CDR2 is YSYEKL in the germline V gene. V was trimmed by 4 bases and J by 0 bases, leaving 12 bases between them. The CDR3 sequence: CASSPGTLANTGELFF. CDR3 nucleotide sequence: TGCGCCAGCAGCCCCGGGACTTTAGCGAACACCGGGGAGCTGTTTTTT.

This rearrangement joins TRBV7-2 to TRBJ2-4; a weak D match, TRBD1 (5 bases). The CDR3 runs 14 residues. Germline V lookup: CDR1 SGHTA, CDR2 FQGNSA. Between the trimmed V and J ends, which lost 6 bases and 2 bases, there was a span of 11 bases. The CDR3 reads CASRQAGSKNIQYF. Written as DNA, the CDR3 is TGTGCCAGCAGACAGGCAGGGTCCAAAAACATTCAGTACTTC.

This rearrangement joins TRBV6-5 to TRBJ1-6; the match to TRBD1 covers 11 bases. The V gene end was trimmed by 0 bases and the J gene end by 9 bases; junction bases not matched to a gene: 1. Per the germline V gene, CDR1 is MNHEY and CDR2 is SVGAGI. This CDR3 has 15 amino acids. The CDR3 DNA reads TGTGCCAGCAGTTACTCGGACAGGGGGCGTTCACCCCTCCACTTT. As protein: CASSYSDRGRSPLHF.

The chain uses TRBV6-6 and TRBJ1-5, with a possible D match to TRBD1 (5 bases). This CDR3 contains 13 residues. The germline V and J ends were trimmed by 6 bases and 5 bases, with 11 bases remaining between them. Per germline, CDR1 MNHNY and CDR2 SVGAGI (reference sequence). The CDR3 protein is CASSQGGDQPQHF. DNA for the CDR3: TGTGCCAGCAGCCAGGGCGGGGATCAGCCCCAGCATTTT.

CDR3 sequence reads: CASSARTAQQYGYTF. The CDR3, as DNA: TGTGCCAGCAGTGCCCGAACAGCCCAACAGTATGGCTACACCTTC. The rearrangement uses TRBV6-1 and TRBJ1-2, with D unclear. The CDR3 has 15 amino acids. The V gene lost 4 bases and the J gene lost 5 bases, with 17 bases spanning the gap. CDR1 is MNHNS, CDR2 SASEGT, per germline.

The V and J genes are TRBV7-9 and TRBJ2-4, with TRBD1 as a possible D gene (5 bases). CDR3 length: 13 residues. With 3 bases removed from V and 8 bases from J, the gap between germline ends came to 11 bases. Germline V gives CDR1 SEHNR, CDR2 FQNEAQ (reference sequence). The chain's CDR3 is CASSLTVGDIQYF. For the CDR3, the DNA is TGTGCCAGCAGCTTGACGGTAGGGGACATTCAGTACTTC.

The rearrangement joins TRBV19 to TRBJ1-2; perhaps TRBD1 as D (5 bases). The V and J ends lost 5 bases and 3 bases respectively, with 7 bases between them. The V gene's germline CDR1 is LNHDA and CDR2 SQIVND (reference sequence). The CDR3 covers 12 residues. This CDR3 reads CASSSGDYGYTF. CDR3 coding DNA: TGTGCCAGTAGTTCGGGGGACTATGGCTACACCTTC.

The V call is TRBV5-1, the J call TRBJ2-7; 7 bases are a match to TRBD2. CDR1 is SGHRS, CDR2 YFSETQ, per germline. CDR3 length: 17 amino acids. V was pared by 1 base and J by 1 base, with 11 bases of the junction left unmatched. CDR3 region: CASSLKVGGRGSYEQYF. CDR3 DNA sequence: TGCGCCAGCAGCTTGAAGGTTGGCGGGAGAGGTTCCTACGAGCAGTACTTC.

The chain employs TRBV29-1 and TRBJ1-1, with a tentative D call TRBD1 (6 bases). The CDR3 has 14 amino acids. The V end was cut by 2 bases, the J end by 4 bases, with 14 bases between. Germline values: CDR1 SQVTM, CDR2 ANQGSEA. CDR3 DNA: TGCAGCGTTGAACGGGGGGCCTACGGCACTGAAGCTTTCTTT. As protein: CSVERGAYGTEAFF.

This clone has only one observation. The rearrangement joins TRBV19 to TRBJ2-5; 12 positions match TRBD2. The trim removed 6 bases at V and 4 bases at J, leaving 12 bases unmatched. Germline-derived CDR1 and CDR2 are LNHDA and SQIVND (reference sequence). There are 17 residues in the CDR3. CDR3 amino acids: CASSKGVTSGSGETQYF. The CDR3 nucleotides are TGTGCCAGTAGCAAGGGGGTGACTAGCGGGAGCGGAGAGACCCAGTACTTC.

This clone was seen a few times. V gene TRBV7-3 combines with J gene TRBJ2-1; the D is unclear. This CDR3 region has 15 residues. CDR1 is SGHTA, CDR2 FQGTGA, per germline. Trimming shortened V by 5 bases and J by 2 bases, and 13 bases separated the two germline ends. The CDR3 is CASSPIAVPYNEQFF. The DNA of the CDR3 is TGTGCCAGCAGCCCCATCGCGGTCCCCTACAATGAGCAGTTCTTC. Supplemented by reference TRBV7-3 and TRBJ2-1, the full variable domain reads GAGVSQTPSNKVTEKGKYVELRCDPISGHTALYWYRQSLGQGPEFLIYFQGTGAADDSGLPNDRFFAVRPEGSVSTLKIQRTERGDSAVYLCASSPIAVPYNEQFFGPGTRLTVL.

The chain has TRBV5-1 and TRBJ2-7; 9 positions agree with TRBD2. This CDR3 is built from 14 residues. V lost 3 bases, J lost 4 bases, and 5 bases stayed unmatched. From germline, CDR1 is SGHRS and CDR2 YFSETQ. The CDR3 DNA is TGCGCCAGCAGCTCCGGGACTAGCTTTTACGAGCAGTACTTC. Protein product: CASSSGTSFYEQYF.

CDR3 protein: CASSLELASNEQFF. CDR3 in DNA: TGCGCCAGCAGCTTGGAACTAGCCAGCAATGAGCAGTTCTTC. V usage is TRBV5-1 and J usage is TRBJ2-1; a weak D match, TRBD2 (6 bases). V lost 0 bases, J lost 6 bases, and 10 bases lay in between. Germline V gene lookup returns CDR1 SGHRS and CDR2 YFSETQ. The CDR3 is made up of 14 amino acids.

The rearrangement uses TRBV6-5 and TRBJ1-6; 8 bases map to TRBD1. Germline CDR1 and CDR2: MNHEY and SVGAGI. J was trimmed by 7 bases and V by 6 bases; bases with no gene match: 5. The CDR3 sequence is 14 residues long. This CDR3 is CASRTDRGNSPLHF. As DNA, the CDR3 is TGTGCCAGCAGAACCGACAGGGGAAATTCACCCCTCCACTTT.

CDR3 region: CASSLLTGPHGYTF. The CDR3 DNA reads TGTGCCAGCAGCTTACTGACAGGGCCCCATGGCTACACCTTC. V is TRBV11-2 and J is TRBJ1-2, with 7 bases aligning to TRBD1. The V and J ends lost 2 bases and 6 bases, in that order; junction bases with no gene match: 6. The CDR3 loop spans 14 amino acids. The germline CDR1 and CDR2 sequences are SGHAT and FQNNGV.

The CDR3 DNA sequence: TGTGCCAGCTCACCACCACAAGGGAGCCCTCTCGAGCAGTACTTC. This translates into CASSPPQGSPLEQYF. The rearrangement links TRBV18 to TRBJ2-7, with a weak D call TRBD2 (5 bases). The germline V gene has CDR1 KGHSH and CDR2 LQKENI. This CDR3 is 15 amino acids long. V was cut by 0 bases and J by 6 bases, with 15 bases left in between. Variable domain in full (rest from reference TRBV18 and TRBJ2-7): NAGVMQNPRHLVRRRGQEARLRCSPMKGHSHVYWYRQLPEEGLKFMVYLQKENIIDESGMPKERFSAEFPKEGPSILRIQQVVRGDSAAYFCASSPPQGSPLEQYFGPGTRLTVT.

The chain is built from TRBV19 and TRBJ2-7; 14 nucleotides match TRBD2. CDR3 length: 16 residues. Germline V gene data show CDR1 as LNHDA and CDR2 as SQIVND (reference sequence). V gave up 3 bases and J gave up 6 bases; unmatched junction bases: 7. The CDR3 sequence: CASSIGGTSGRVEQYF. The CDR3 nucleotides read TGTGCCAGTAGTATCGGGGGGACTAGCGGGAGAGTCGAGCAGTACTTC.

Written as DNA, the CDR3 is TGTGCCAGCAGTAAACCGGGACTAGGGCTAGAGACCCAGTACTTC. Amino acids: CASSKPGLGLETQYF. The V and J genes are TRBV27 and TRBJ2-5; TRBD2 matches at 8 bases. Losses at the gene ends were 5 bases for V and 4 bases for J; bases not matched to a gene: 9. This CDR3 is 15 amino acids long. CDR1 is MNHEY, CDR2 SMNVEV, per germline (reference sequence).

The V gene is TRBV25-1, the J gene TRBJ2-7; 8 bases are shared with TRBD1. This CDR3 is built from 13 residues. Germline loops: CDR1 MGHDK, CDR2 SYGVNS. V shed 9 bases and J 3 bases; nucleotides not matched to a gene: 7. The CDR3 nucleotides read TGTGCCAGTAGGGCGGGACAGGACTACGAGCAGTACTTC. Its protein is CASRAGQDYEQYF.

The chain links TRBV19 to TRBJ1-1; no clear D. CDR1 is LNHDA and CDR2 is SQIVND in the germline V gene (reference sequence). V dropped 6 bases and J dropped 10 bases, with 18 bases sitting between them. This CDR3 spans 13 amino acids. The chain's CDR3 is CASSKIGGSGAFF. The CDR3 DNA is TGTGCCAGTAGCAAAATAGGAGGTTCAGGAGCTTTCTTT.

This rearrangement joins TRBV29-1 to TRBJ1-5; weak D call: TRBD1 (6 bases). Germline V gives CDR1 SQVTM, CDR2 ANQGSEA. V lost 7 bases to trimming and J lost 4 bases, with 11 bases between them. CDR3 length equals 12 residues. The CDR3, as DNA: TGCAGCGGGGGGGACAAGAATCAGCCCCAGCATTTT. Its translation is CSGGDKNQPQHF.

The CDR3 sequence: CASSELGGNYGYTF. The CDR3 coding sequence is TGCGCCAGCAGTGAGTTGGGAGGAAACTATGGCTACACCTTC. The chain employs TRBV10-2 and TRBJ1-2; D unresolved. Germline lookup yields CDR1 WSHSY and CDR2 SAAADI. V was shortened by 1 base and J by 2 bases, with 8 bases between the two germline ends. The CDR3 is 14 amino acids.

The DNA for the CDR3 is TGCGCCAGCAGCCAGACGGCAGGTCCTGGGGCCAACGTCCTGACTTTC. Translating gives CASSQTAGPGANVLTF. The J gene is TRBJ2-6, the V gene TRBV4-1; D unclear. Trimming stripped 3 bases from V and 2 bases from J, with 11 bases between. Germline V gene sequence: CDR1 MGHRA, CDR2 YSYEKL. The CDR3 consists of 16 residues.

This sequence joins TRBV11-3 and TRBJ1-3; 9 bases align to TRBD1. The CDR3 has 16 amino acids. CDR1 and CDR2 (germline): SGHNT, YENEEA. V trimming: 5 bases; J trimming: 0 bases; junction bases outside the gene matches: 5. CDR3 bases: TGTGCCAGCAGCCCCCGGGACAGGGCCTCTGGAAACACCATATATTTT. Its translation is CASSPRDRASGNTIYF.